Here is one TCR beta chain with its context. The data belong to a study of T cell responses to AZD1222 COVID-19 vaccine. The repertoire was sequenced with immunoSEQ multiplex PCR; TCRdb's copy has only in-frame clones and lacks some. The data hold 100,000 or so clones, with more than 75% observed a single time. This receptor was identified in an adult who received the AZD1222 COVID-19 vaccine. The sample consisted of peripheral blood, taken 28 days after the second AZD1222 dose.

The CDR3 nucleotides read TGTGCCAGCAGTGACAGGGGAAAGACCCAGTACTTC. Translated, it gives CASSDRGKTQYF. This chain uses TRBV2 with TRBJ2-5, with D perhaps TRBD1 (6 bases). The CDR3 is 12 amino acids. Germline V CDR1 and CDR2: SNHLY, FYNNEI. With 3 bases removed from V and 6 bases from J, the gap between germline ends came to 8 bases.